Below, one T cell receptor (beta chain) is given with its context. In its sample, this clone was seen a few times. It has no known antigen specificity. The junction departs from the called germline gene at one end, perhaps through a read error. The immunoSEQ Assay, a bias-controlled multiplex PCR, was used to amplify TCRbeta CDR3 regions from genomic DNA. The source study handled its data this way. The number of nucleated cells in each sample was estimated by amplification of reference gene primers within the assay. To quantify the absolute abundance of each unique TCRbeta CDR3 rearrangement, sequence reads were collapsed and filtered. For each sample, productive Simpson clonality was calculated by taking the square root of Simpson's diversity index across productive rearrangements. TCRdb retrieved this table from immuneACCESS and kept in-frame rearrangements only. Not all clones are present; in checked studies, unresolved V genes account for under half, and no reason is known for the remainder. D and trimming come from the DNA, and the V and J calls and clone size come from that table. In all, the sample holds 250,000 to 350,000 clones, and 65% to 85% of those were seen once. In total, the top ten clones hold 15% to 18% of the sample.

This entry is derived from a study of blood T cell repertoires in COVID-19 (dated by TCRdb to about 2020). Concerning the study at large: Samples covering the acute and convalescent phases of COVID-19 were provided by collaborators in the United States, Italy and Spain. The material from the prospective study consisted of cDNA or gDNA derived from T cells, B-cell-depleted T cells, or PBMCs. Subjects who had been exposed to COVID-19, were actively infected with it, or had recovered from it provided the deeply sampled blood TCRbeta repertoires that made up the dataset. The repertoires were released in a freely available public database intended as a resource for research on the immune response to SARS-CoV-2. Samples came from the ongoing ImmuneRACE study (first 160 participants) plus 1,254 subjects from 6 global collaborators. Sample metadata almost always included a de-identified subject ID, COVID-19 status, age in years and sex. Where available, HLA class I and class II types were taken from metadata supplied by the sample provider and were not determined by assay-based typing.

In Seattle, one collaborating source enrolled patients while the infection was active and tracked those patients longitudinally over the course of disease. The collaborating institutions used their own protocols to collect whole blood in K2EDTA tubes. For TCRbeta analysis, collaborators shipped samples as frozen whole blood, isolated PBMCs, or DNA extracted from either of those sample types. CDR1 MNHNY and CDR2 SVGAGI are derived from the germline V gene (reference sequence). The CDR3, from cysteine to phenylalanine, totals 13 residues. Solely the CDR3 DNA is kept, with 39 bases framed from the first base. Broader findings and caveats from the paper: The quantity of clinical and demographic metadata differed by source and by participant and was supplied without curation.

The chain uses TRBV6-6 and TRBJ1-2; TRBD1 matches 10 bases in the middle. This TCR came from a person between 65 and 79 years old with COVID-19, enrolled during active disease. The sequencing input was peripheral blood. The DNA sequence reads TGTGCCAGCAGTTACCTTCAAGGACAGGGGGTGGCCTTC. This translates into CASSYLQGQGVAF.